This entry describes one T cell receptor beta chain. This clone is a singleton in its sample. Its antigen specificity is not known. Per-base quality was not reported, and no clone a single base away is much larger than it. The data derive from a study of cytomegalovirus exposure and HLA in healthy donors (dated by TCRdb to 2016 to 2017). Broadly, across the study: The 650 to 750 repertoires of the first cohort and the 120 or so validation repertoires were produced on the same platform, according to a later analysis. The aim of the study was to test whether cataloging public T cell receptors could identify signatures of past pathogen exposure. In addition to the first cohort of roughly 700 subjects, a separate validation cohort of under 150 different subjects was used. The study combined high-throughput TCR immunosequencing, statistical association of individual TCRs with disease status, and machine learning to predict cytomegalovirus infection status. Points the paper makes about the study in general: Of the cluster scores, 94% were above 0 in a later analysis, which found that TCRs clustered in the first cohort also tended to co-occur in the roughly 130 validation repertoires. Most TCR sequences were seen in very few donors, while some public TCRs were found in many individuals. In both the original and validation cohorts, the classifier was reported to diagnose cytomegalovirus status with high specificity and sensitivity. All 120 or so repertoires were used to score co-occurrence in the validation cohort in a later analysis, because that analysis had no HLA typing for the cohort. The authors suggested that the approach could potentially be generalized to other disease states and immunological phenotypes. In the study, about 150 TCR beta chains were listed as associated with cytomegalovirus. Three of the identified cytomegalovirus-associated TCR beta chains were confirmed in vitro to be specific for cytomegalovirus antigens.

The donors were included in the validation cohort of 120 subjects, a group kept apart from the roughly 670-subject first cohort. Library preparation was by the immunoSEQ multiplex PCR assay. The original pipeline was this. A statistical classification framework was built for diagnosing cytomegalovirus status from the catalog of TCR beta chain sequences. TCRdb stores this immuneACCESS table with in-frame sequences only. Part of the clones is absent; in the studies checked, under half of the shortfall reflects unresolved V genes, and no reason is known for the rest. That table supplies the V and J calls and clone size; D and trimming were determined from the DNA. Recorded for this sample are about 110,000 clones; roughly 90% of them occurred a single time. The top ten clones comprise 1.9% of the sample. Compared with germline, V lacks 5 bases and J lacks 5 bases; bases without a gene match: 6. CDR3 length: 14 amino acids, cysteine to phenylalanine. Only CDR3 DNA remains: 42 bases, in frame from the first base. Reading the germline V gene (reference sequence) gives CDR1 SGHAT and CDR2 FQDESV.

This chain is built from TRBV11-1 and TRBJ2-1, with 7 middle bases fitting TRBD2. This TCR derives from a woman in her late teens or twenties in good health and CMV-seronegative. Sequencing was done on a sample of PBMCs. The nucleotide sequence reads as follows: TGTGCCAGCAGCGAAACTAGCGCCAACAATGAGCAGTTCTTC. Its translation is CASSETSANNEQFF.